This TCR beta chain originates from a study of T cells in Graves' hyperthyroidism and ophthalmopathy. Regarding the study as a whole: Most expanded thyroid clonotypes above 0.001 recurred in blood.

Subjects with ophthalmopathy showed a Clinical Activity Score no lower than 3, a NOSPECS grade no lower than 4, and a duration shorter than 3 months. The study left out patients who had uncontrolled infection, other autoimmune disease, pregnancy or lactation. This clonotype has a handful of counts. Its antigen is as yet unknown. This CDR3 is built from 13 residues. V lost 7 bases and J 1 base, leaving 5 bases between the germline ends. Germline CDR1 ENHRY, CDR2 SYGVKD. Amplification of TCR beta CDR3 regions used RNA as the template. First-round RT-PCR of the TCR CDR3 relied on the HTBI primer set. TCRdb re-analysed the multiplex PCR reads in MiXCR, keeping a single row per CDR3 protein. Among around 540,000 distinct CDR3 sequences, 15% to 20% were seen once, and the ten largest hold over 25%.

The chain joins TRBV10-3 to TRBJ2-6; the D is unclear. Sequencing was carried out using blood. The source is a woman in her twenties or thirties with Graves' ophthalmopathy. In DNA form, the CDR3 reads TGTGCCATCATGGGGTCTGGGGCCAACGTCCTGACTTTC. It encodes CAIMGSGANVLTF.